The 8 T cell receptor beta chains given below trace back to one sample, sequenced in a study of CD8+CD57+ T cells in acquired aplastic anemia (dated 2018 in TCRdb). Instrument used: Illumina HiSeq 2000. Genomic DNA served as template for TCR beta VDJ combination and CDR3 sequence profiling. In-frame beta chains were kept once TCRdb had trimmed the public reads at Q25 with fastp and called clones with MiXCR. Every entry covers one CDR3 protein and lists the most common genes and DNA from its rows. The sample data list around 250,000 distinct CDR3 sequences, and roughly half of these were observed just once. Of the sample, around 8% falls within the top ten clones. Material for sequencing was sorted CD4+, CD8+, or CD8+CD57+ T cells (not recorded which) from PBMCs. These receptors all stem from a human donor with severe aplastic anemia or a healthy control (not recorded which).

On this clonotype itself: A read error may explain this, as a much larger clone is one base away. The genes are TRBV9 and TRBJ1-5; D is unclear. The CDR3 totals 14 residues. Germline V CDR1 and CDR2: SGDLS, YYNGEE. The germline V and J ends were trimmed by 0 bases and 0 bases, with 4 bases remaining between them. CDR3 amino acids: CASSVGSSNQPQHF. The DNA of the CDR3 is TGTGCCAGCAGCGTAGGGAGTAGCAATCAGCCCCAGCATTTT.

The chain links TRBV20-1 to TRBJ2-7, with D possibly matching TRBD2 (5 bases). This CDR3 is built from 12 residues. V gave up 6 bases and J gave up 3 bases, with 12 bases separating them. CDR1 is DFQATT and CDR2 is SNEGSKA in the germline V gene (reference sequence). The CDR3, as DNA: TGCAGTGCGCGATTGACTAACTACGAGCAGTACTTC. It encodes CSARLTNYEQYF.

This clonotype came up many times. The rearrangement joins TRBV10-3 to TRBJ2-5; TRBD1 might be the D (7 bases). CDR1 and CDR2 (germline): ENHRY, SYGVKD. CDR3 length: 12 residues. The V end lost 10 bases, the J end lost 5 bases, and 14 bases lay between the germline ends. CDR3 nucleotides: TGTGCCAGCGGGACAGTAGGGGAGACCCAGTACTTC. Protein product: CASGTVGETQYF.

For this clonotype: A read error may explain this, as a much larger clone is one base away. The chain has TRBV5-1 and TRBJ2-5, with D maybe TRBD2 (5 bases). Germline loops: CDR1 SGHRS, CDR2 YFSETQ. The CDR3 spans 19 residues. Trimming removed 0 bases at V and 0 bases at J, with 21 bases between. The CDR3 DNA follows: TGCGCCAGCAGCTTGGGGGTCGCCAGCGAGGGCCCGTACCAAGAGACCCAGTACTTC. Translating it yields CASSLGVASEGPYQETQYF.

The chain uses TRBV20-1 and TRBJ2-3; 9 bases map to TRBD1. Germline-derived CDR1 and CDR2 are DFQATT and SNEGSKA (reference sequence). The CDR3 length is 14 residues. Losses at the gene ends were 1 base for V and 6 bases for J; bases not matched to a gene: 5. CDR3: CSARGGDRADTQYF. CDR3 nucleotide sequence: TGCAGTGCTAGAGGGGGGGACAGGGCGGATACGCAGTATTTT.

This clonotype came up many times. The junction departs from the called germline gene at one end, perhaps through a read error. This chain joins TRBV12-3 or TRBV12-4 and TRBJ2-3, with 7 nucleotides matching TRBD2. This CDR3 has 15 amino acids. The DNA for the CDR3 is TGTGCCAGCAGCTTAGGCCTAGCGGGCACAGATACGCAGTATTTT. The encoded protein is CASSLGLAGTDTQYF.

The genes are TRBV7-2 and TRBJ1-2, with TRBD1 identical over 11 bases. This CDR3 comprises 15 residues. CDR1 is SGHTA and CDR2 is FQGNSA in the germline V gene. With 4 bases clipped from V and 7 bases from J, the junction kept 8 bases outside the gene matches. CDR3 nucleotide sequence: TGTGCCAGCAGCTCCCCGGACAGGGGGCTACGTGGCTACACCTTC. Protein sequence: CASSSPDRGLRGYTF. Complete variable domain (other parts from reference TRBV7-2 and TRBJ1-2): GAGVSQSPSNKVTEKGKDVELRCDPISGHTALYWYRQSLGQGLEFLIYFQGNSAPDKSGLPSDRFSAERTGGSVSTLTIQRTQQEDSAVYLCASSSPDRGLRGYTFGSGTRLTVV.

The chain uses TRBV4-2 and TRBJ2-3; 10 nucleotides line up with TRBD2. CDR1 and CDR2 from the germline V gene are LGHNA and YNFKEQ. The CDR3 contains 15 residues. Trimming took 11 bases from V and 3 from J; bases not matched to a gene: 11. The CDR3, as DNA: TGTGCCGGTAAGGAAGCGGGGGGGCCGACAGATACGCAGTATTTT. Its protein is CAGKEAGGPTDTQYF.